This record covers a single TCR beta chain. Its target is unknown. This entry comes from a study of T cells in Graves' hyperthyroidism and ophthalmopathy. Amplification targeted TCR beta CDR3 regions from RNA transcripts. HTBI primers were employed in a first-round RT-PCR of the TCR CDR3. TCRdb independently ran MiXCR on the multiplex PCR reads; one entry per CDR3 protein. Here the sample spans hundreds of thousands of distinct CDR3 sequences, 14% being singletons. Diagnostic decisions used clinical symptoms, serum thyroxine and TRAb, thyroid ultrasound and orbital computed tomography. Study-wide findings and caveats: Most clonotypes expanded in the thyroid (above 0.001) were also present in blood.

The source is a woman in her forties or fifties with Graves' ophthalmopathy. The sequenced sample consisted of blood.

CDR3 bases: TGTGCCAGCAGTTTAATACAGGCTAGCTCTGGAAACACCATATATTTT. Translating it yields CASSLIQASSGNTIYF. The V gene is TRBV28, the J gene TRBJ1-3; tentatively, D is TRBD1 (5 bases). Per germline, CDR1 MDHEN and CDR2 SYDVKM. With 2 bases removed from V and 0 bases from J, the gap between germline ends came to 11 bases. This CDR3 comprises 16 residues.